This is a list of T cell receptor beta chains from one sample in a study of T-cell memory formation after mild COVID-19. MiXCR, applied by TCRdb to the 5' RACE reads, yields one record per CDR3 protein. The table has hundreds of thousands of distinct CDR3 sequences, roughly 24% seen once. The sample comprised PBMCs or a T cell subset sorted from them (not recorded which). These receptors came from an adult woman who had mild COVID-19 (a few samples of this study predate the infection). Cell type and time point are not known. Each CDR3 is given with its conserved first and last residue. A D gene is named only where the DNA matches it firmly. Clone size is stated in some rows and not others, as once, few, many or a class when expanded.

J gene: TRBJ2-1; clone size: NA; V gene: TRBV5-5; D gene: NA; CDR3 DNA: TGTGCCAGCAGCCCCAAGGCTGCCTTTGACAATGAGCAGTTCTTC; CDR3 protein: CASSPKAAFDNEQFF
J gene: TRBJ2-3; clone size: few; V gene: TRBV7-9; D gene: NA; CDR3 DNA: TGTGCCAGCAGCTCAAATGGGGCTACAGATACGCAGTATTTT; CDR3 protein: CASSSNGATDTQYF
J gene: TRBJ2-3; clone size: many; V gene: TRBV20-1; D gene: TRBD2; CDR3 DNA: TGCAGTGCTCCTGCTGCGGGGGGCAGGGCAGATACGCAGTATTTT; CDR3 protein: CSAPAAGGRADTQYF
J gene: TRBJ2-1; clone size: few; V gene: TRBV20-1; D gene: NA; CDR3 DNA: TGCAGTGCTAGATCCCCCCTAGGGAATGAGCAGTTCTTC; CDR3 protein: CSARSPLGNEQFF
J gene: TRBJ1-4; clone size: NA; V gene: TRBV12-3/TRBV12-4; D gene: NA; CDR3 DNA: TGTGCCAGCAGATTGGGGGGGAGAACTAATGAAAAACTGTTTTTT; CDR3 protein: CASRLGGRTNEKLFF
J gene: TRBJ2-5; clone size: NA; V gene: TRBV7-9; D gene: NA; CDR3 DNA: TGTGCCAGCAGCTTATCCTCAGGGCGACAAGAGACCCAGTACTTC; CDR3 protein: CASSLSSGRQETQYF
J gene: TRBJ1-5; clone size: NA; V gene: TRBV12-3/TRBV12-4; D gene: TRBD1; CDR3 DNA: TGTGCCAGCAGTCCTCCGTACAGGGGGGATCAGCCCCAGCATTTT; CDR3 protein: CASSPPYRGDQPQHF
J gene: TRBJ2-3; clone size: NA; V gene: TRBV10-3; D gene: TRBD1; CDR3 DNA: TGTGCCATCAGTGAGCAGGACAGGACACCCTTGCCAGATACGCAGTATTTT; CDR3 protein: CAISEQDRTPLPDTQYF
J gene: TRBJ2-6; clone size: NA; V gene: TRBV29-1; D gene: TRBD1; CDR3 DNA: TGCAGCGTGGGACAGGGGGCCAACGTCCTGACTTTC; CDR3 protein: CSVGQGANVLTF
J gene: TRBJ2-1; clone size: few; V gene: TRBV5-1; D gene: TRBD1; CDR3 DNA: TGCGCCAGCAGCCGAGGGACAGGGGGTAGGTACAATGAGCAGTTCTTC; CDR3 protein: CASSRGTGGRYNEQFF
J gene: TRBJ1-1; clone size: NA; V gene: TRBV7-9; D gene: NA; CDR3 DNA: TGTGCCAGCAGCTTAGCTTGGGTCAGAACGAACACTGAAGCTTTCTTT; CDR3 protein: CASSLAWVRTNTEAFF
J gene: TRBJ2-7; clone size: few; V gene: TRBV20-1; D gene: NA; CDR3 DNA: TGCAGTGCTAAAACCGGGGCGATTTACGAGCAGTACTTC; CDR3 protein: CSAKTGAIYEQYF
J gene: TRBJ2-3; clone size: few; V gene: TRBV5-1; D gene: TRBD2; CDR3 DNA: TGCGCCAGCAGCTCCACTAGCGGGAGTAACACAGATACGCAGTATTTT; CDR3 protein: CASSSTSGSNTDTQYF
J gene: TRBJ2-7; clone size: NA; V gene: TRBV5-4; D gene: NA; CDR3 DNA: TGTGCCAGCAGCCCCGGCAGGGCGAGCTCCTACGAGCAGTACTTC; CDR3 protein: CASSPGRASSYEQYF
J gene: TRBJ2-7; clone size: NA; V gene: TRBV11-1; D gene: TRBD1; CDR3 DNA: TGTGCCAGCAGTCTGTTGACAGGGGTCTCCTACGAGCAGTACTTC; CDR3 protein: CASSLLTGVSYEQYF
J gene: TRBJ1-1; clone size: NA; V gene: TRBV20-1; D gene: TRBD1; CDR3 DNA: TGCAGTGCTAGATCCCGGGACAGCCCACTTGGGGCTTTCTTT; CDR3 protein: CSARSRDSPLGAFF
J gene: TRBJ2-1; clone size: NA; V gene: TRBV6-2/TRBV6-3; D gene: NA; CDR3 DNA: TGTGCCAGCAAAATCGCGCGGGGCTCCTACAATGAGCAGTTCTTC; CDR3 protein: CASKIARGSYNEQFF
J gene: TRBJ1-5; clone size: NA; V gene: TRBV9; D gene: NA; CDR3 DNA: TGTGCCAGCAGCGTCGAGGCGAGCAATCAGCCCCAGCATTTT; CDR3 protein: CASSVEASNQPQHF
J gene: TRBJ2-7; clone size: many; V gene: TRBV30; D gene: NA; CDR3 DNA: TGTGCCTGGCAACGGGGCCCTGGGAGGCAGTACTTC; CDR3 protein: CAWQRGPGRQYF
J gene: TRBJ1-5; clone size: few; V gene: TRBV7-2; D gene: NA; CDR3 DNA: TGTGCCAGCAGCTTAGAGGGGATGTTTCAGCCCCAGCATTTT; CDR3 protein: CASSLEGMFQPQHF